This note documents a single T cell receptor beta chain sequence. This entry comes from a study of T cells after somatic rescue of genetic block. Some clones are missing from TCRdb's copy, which holds only in-frame ones; the method was immunoSEQ multiplex PCR. The top ten hold 13% to 15% of the sample, which has around 14,000 clones, approximately 70% seen once. Germline V lookup: CDR1 SNHLY, CDR2 FYNNEI. With 7 bases removed from V and 3 bases from J, the gap between germline ends came to 12 bases. The CDR3 length is 13 residues. The sequenced sample was peripheral blood mononuclear cells (PBMCs). The clonotype originates from a boy aged 5-17 years. V usage is TRBV2 and J usage is TRBJ1-2; no firm D call. The CDR3 reads CASNAKQHYGYTF. The DNA of the CDR3 is TGTGCCAGCAATGCTAAGCAACACTATGGCTACACCTTC.